The 30 T cell receptor beta chains reported below all come from one sample, sequenced in a study of HIV-infected patients and healthy controls. Via MiXCR, TCRdb re-called the 5' RACE reads, giving one row per CDR3 protein. The data contain around 64,000 distinct CDR3 sequences, roughly a sixth of them singletons. Sequenced: CD4+ T cells from blood. These receptors were taken from a human donor in good health.

This clonotype has more than one count but fewer than ten. One end of the junction is discordant with germline, which a read error may explain. The chain uses TRBV10-3 and TRBJ2-7; TRBD2 agrees at 7 bases. The CDR3 totals 14 residues. Germline CDR1 and CDR2: ENHRY and SYGVKD. The chain's CDR3 is CAISPRAGSTTKDF. The DNA of the CDR3 is TGTGCCATCAGTCCGAGAGCGGGGTCAACTACGAAGGATTTC.

This chain links TRBV12-3 or TRBV12-4 with TRBJ1-5, with D unresolved. The CDR3 extends over 11 amino acids. V was cut by 2 bases and J by 15 bases, with 11 bases left in between. CDR3 residues: CASSLSAARHF. CDR3 nucleotide sequence: TGTGCCAGCAGTTTATCGGCAGCCAGGCATTTT.

This clonotype was found many times. The V call is TRBV20-1, the J call TRBJ1-1; D gene unclear. Germline CDR1 reads DFQATT; CDR2 reads SNEGSKA (reference sequence). This CDR3 comprises 13 residues. V dropped 2 bases and J dropped 1 base, with 8 bases sitting between them. The CDR3 nucleotides read TGCAGTGCTAGACGTCCGGGGAACACTGAAGCTTTCTTT. This codes for CSARRPGNTEAFF.

The CDR3 protein is CASSYSKGDQPQHF. The CDR3 DNA sequence: TGTGCCAGCAGTTACTCGAAAGGGGATCAGCCCCAGCATTTT. The J gene is TRBJ1-5, the V gene TRBV6-2 or TRBV6-3; D is possibly TRBD1 (5 bases). Trimming stripped 0 bases from V and 5 bases from J, with 8 bases between. The CDR3 has 14 amino acids. From germline, CDR1 is MNHEY and CDR2 SVGEGT.

The rearrangement links TRBV12-3 or TRBV12-4 to TRBJ1-4; D possibly corresponds to TRBD1 (5 bases). Trimming removed 3 bases at V and 4 bases at J, with 9 bases between. This CDR3 contains 14 residues. The CDR3 nucleotides are TGTGCCAGCAGTTTGTCGGACATTAATGAAAAACTGTTTTTT. Translation gives CASSLSDINEKLFF.

In its sample, this clonotype was seen many times. The V and J genes are TRBV3-1 and TRBJ2-4, with 10 bases identical to TRBD1. V was clipped by 4 bases and J by 8 bases; unmatched bases: 11. The V gene's germline CDR1 is LGHDT and CDR2 YNNKEL (reference sequence). There are 16 residues in the CDR3. The CDR3 DNA follows: TGTGCCAGCAGCCTCCCAGGGACAGGGGAGGGGGACATTCAGTACTTC. Translating gives CASSLPGTGEGDIQYF. The variable domain in full, completed from reference TRBV3-1 and TRBJ2-4, reads DTAVSQTPKYLVTQMGNDKSIKCEQNLGHDTMYWYKQDSKKFLKIMFSYNNKELIINETVPNRFSPKSPDKAHLNLHINSLELGDSAVYFCASSLPGTGEGDIQYFGAGTRLSVL.

This clonotype was counted between two and nine times. The V gene is TRBV19, the J gene TRBJ1-5; D not certain. V lost 5 bases, J lost 0 bases, and 11 bases lay in between. Germline CDR1 LNHDA, CDR2 SQIVND (reference sequence). This CDR3 spans 15 amino acids. The CDR3 protein is CASSPDASSNQPQHF. CDR3 nucleotides: TGTGCCAGTAGTCCGGACGCGAGTAGCAATCAGCCCCAGCATTTT.

This clonotype has a handful of counts. The chain employs TRBV7-2 and TRBJ2-3; D is uncertain. The V and J ends lost 3 bases and 4 bases respectively, with 5 bases between them. Germline V lookup: CDR1 SGHTA, CDR2 FQGNSA. This CDR3 region has 12 residues. DNA for the CDR3: TGTGCCAGCAGCTTCGGCTCAGATACGCAGTATTTT. Its translation: CASSFGSDTQYF. The variable domain in full, with the rest retrieved from reference TRBV7-2 and TRBJ2-3, is GAGVSQSPSNKVTEKGKDVELRCDPISGHTALYWYRQSLGQGLEFLIYFQGNSAPDKSGLPSDRFSAERTGGSVSTLTIQRTQQEDSAVYLCASSFGSDTQYFGPGTRLTVL.

V usage is TRBV5-1 and J usage is TRBJ2-7; 7 bases match TRBD2. Germline V CDR1 and CDR2: SGHRS, YFSETQ. Trimming at V came to 1 base and at J to 3 bases, leaving 7 bases not matched to a gene. The CDR3 consists of 15 residues. CDR3 nucleotide sequence: TGCGCCAGCAGCTTGTTTCCTAGCGGCTACTACGAGCAGTACTTC. It encodes CASSLFPSGYYEQYF. The variable domain in full, with the rest retrieved from reference TRBV5-1 and TRBJ2-7, is KAGVTQTPRYLIKTRGQQVTLSCSPISGHRSVSWYQQTPGQGLQFLFEYFSETQRNKGNFPGRFSGRQFSNSRSEMNVSTLELGDSALYLCASSLFPSGYYEQYFGPGTRLTVT.

The V and J genes are TRBV6-2 or TRBV6-3 and TRBJ2-3, with D maybe TRBD1 (6 bases). V was pared by 5 bases and J by 1 base, with 16 bases between. This CDR3 is built from 16 residues. Germline CDR1 is MNHEY and CDR2 is SVGEGT. The CDR3 coding sequence is TGTGCCAGCAGTGCGTACAGGGCCGGGGGCACAGATACGCAGTATTTT. It specifies CASSAYRAGGTDTQYF.

The V and J genes are TRBV7-2 and TRBJ1-1, with D uncertain. Germline V lookup: CDR1 SGHTA, CDR2 FQGNSA. This CDR3 spans 13 amino acids. Trimming shortened V by 1 base and J by 1 base, and 4 bases separated the two germline ends. The CDR3, as DNA: TGTGCCAGCAGCTTAGAAGCGAACACTGAAGCTTTCTTT. It specifies CASSLEANTEAFF.

CDR3 amino acids: CASSQGTHPTDTQYF. Here the CDR3 DNA reads TGTGCCAGCAGCCAAGGGACTCACCCCACAGATACGCAGTATTTT. The V call is TRBV4-2, the J call TRBJ2-3; D is perhaps TRBD2 (5 bases). This CDR3 contains 15 residues. CDR1 and CDR2 (germline): LGHNA, YNFKEQ. Trimming pared 1 base from V and 2 bases from J, leaving 10 bases between.

This clonotype was recorded many times. The rearrangement uses TRBV7-6 and TRBJ2-1; TRBD2 agrees at 7 bases. Trimming at V came to 5 bases and at J to 9 bases, leaving 10 bases not matched to a gene. The CDR3 sequence is 14 residues long. Germline-derived CDR1 and CDR2 are SGHVS and FNYEAQ. CDR3 sequence reads: CASSRGSGAGEQFF. DNA of the CDR3: TGTGCCAGCAGCCGAGGAAGCGGGGCGGGTGAGCAGTTCTTC. Full variable domain (rest looked up from reference TRBV7-6 and TRBJ2-1): GAGVSQSPRYKVTKRGQDVALRCDPISGHVSLYWYRQALGQGPEFLTYFNYEAQQDKSGLPNDRFSAERPEGSISTLTIQRTEQRDSAMYRCASSRGSGAGEQFFGPGTRLTVL.

CDR3 in DNA: TGTGCCAGCAGCTTAGGATTCGGGGGGCGATCTGAAGCTTTCTTT. Protein sequence: CASSLGFGGRSEAFF. J is TRBJ1-1 and V is TRBV7-2; perhaps TRBD1 as D (6 bases). The CDR3 is made up of 15 amino acids. V was pared by 1 base and J by 6 bases, with 15 bases between. In germline, CDR1 is SGHTA, CDR2 FQGNSA.

This clonotype came up a few times. The chain joins TRBV25-1 to TRBJ2-1; D is possibly TRBD2 (5 bases). V gave up 3 bases and J gave up 7 bases, with 22 bases separating them. This CDR3 comprises 17 residues. Germline V CDR1 and CDR2: MGHDK, SYGVNS. The CDR3 loop reads CASSDPLGSSGPNEQFF. The CDR3 region has the DNA TGTGCCAGCAGTGATCCACTAGGTTCGTCAGGCCCTAATGAGCAGTTCTTC.

The chain carries TRBV20-1 and TRBJ1-1, with D hard to call. The CDR3 length is 15 residues. Germline V gene sequence: CDR1 DFQATT, CDR2 SNEGSKA (reference sequence). V gave up 7 bases and J gave up 2 bases, with 20 bases separating them. The CDR3, as DNA: TGCAGTGTCTCTTCCCAGGCAGCAACAAACACTGAAGCTTTCTTT. As protein: CSVSSQAATNTEAFF.

This clonotype occurred a few times. The J gene is TRBJ2-6, the V gene TRBV30, with D unresolved. The CDR3 covers 15 residues. V gave up 1 base and J gave up 1 base, with 8 bases separating them. CDR1 is GTSNPN and CDR2 is SVGIG in the germline V gene (reference sequence). CDR3: CAWSGVESGANVLTF. In DNA, the CDR3 is TGTGCCTGGAGTGGGGTGGAATCTGGGGCCAACGTCCTGACTTTC.

This clonotype was detected a few times. The chain recombines TRBV10-3 with TRBJ2-1; no clear D gene. This CDR3 spans 15 amino acids. In germline, CDR1 is ENHRY, CDR2 SYGVKD. The V end was cut by 6 bases, the J end by 3 bases, with 15 bases between. CDR3 coding DNA: TGTGCCATCAGCCCGTCGGTAGTGTTCTACAATGAGCAGTTCTTC. It encodes CAISPSVVFYNEQFF.

This chain links TRBV4-2 with TRBJ2-1; 9 nucleotides line up with TRBD2. V lost 3 bases and J lost 4; bases outside the gene matches: 7. Germline V lookup: CDR1 LGHNA, CDR2 YNFKEQ. The CDR3 spans 16 residues. This CDR3 reads CASSHPGLAPYNEQFF. CDR3 sequence (DNA): TGTGCCAGCAGCCATCCTGGACTAGCGCCTTACAATGAGCAGTTCTTC.

This clonotype showed up just a few times. This chain joins TRBV7-6 and TRBJ1-3; D possibly corresponds to TRBD1 (5 bases). The CDR3 covers 13 residues. Germline V gives CDR1 SGHVS, CDR2 FNYEAQ. V dropped 3 bases and J dropped 9 bases, with 12 bases sitting between them. This CDR3 is CASSLNRLSTIYF. For the CDR3, the DNA is TGTGCCAGCAGCTTGAACAGGTTAAGCACCATATATTTT.

This clonotype was recorded many times. The chain is built from TRBV20-1 and TRBJ2-1; 7 bases agree with TRBD2. The CDR3 sequence is 13 residues long. V shed 1 base, J shed 12 bases, and the junction held 9 bases outside the gene matches. Germline V gene sequence: CDR1 DFQATT, CDR2 SNEGSKA (reference sequence). The CDR3 spells CSARGSSGVWQFF. The CDR3 region has the DNA TGCAGTGCTAGAGGTTCGAGCGGGGTTTGGCAGTTCTTC.

V usage is TRBV28 and J usage is TRBJ2-2; 8 nucleotides match TRBD1. Germline V gene sequence: CDR1 MDHEN, CDR2 SYDVKM. Unmatched junction bases numbered 1, after V lost 6 bases and J lost 1 base. The CDR3 is made up of 14 amino acids. The chain's CDR3 is CASRQGGNTGELFF. CDR3 coding DNA: TGTGCCAGCAGACAGGGGGGGAACACCGGGGAGCTGTTTTTT.

The rearrangement uses TRBV28 and TRBJ2-5, with D perhaps being TRBD1 or TRBD2 (6 bases each). The V end was cut by 8 bases, the J end by 0 bases, with 13 bases between. Germline-derived CDR1 and CDR2 are MDHEN and SYDVKM. This CDR3 spans 14 amino acids. The CDR3 here is CASRRGTDQETQYF. The CDR3 nucleotides are TGTGCCAGCCGAAGGGGGACTGACCAAGAGACCCAGTACTTC.

This clonotype was counted only a few times. The chain links TRBV2 to TRBJ2-1; 8 nucleotides match TRBD2. J was trimmed by 9 bases and V by 5 bases; bases with no gene match: 15. CDR1 is SNHLY, CDR2 FYNNEI, per germline. The CDR3 has 16 residues. The CDR3 DNA reads TGTGCCAGCAGTCCACCCCGGACTAGCTCGTTTTGTGAGCAGTTCTTC. Protein product: CASSPPRTSSFCEQFF. Full variable domain (missing parts from reference TRBV2 and TRBJ2-1): EPEVTQTPSHQVTQMGQEVILRCVPISNHLYFYWYRQILGQKVEFLVSFYNNEISEKSEIFDDQFSVERPDGSNFTLKIRSTKLEDSAMYFCASSPPRTSSFCEQFFGPGTRLTVL.

This clonotype was observed a few times. The rearrangement uses TRBV29-1 and TRBJ1-1; D unclear. V was trimmed by 5 bases and J by 5 bases, leaving 9 bases between them. The CDR3 is made up of 11 amino acids. CDR1 is SQVTM, CDR2 ANQGSEA, per germline. CDR3 sequence (DNA): TGCAGCGTTATTGGTGTTACTGAAGCTTTCTTT. It translates to CSVIGVTEAFF.

This clonotype was observed a few times. This sequence joins TRBV12-3 or TRBV12-4 and TRBJ2-2, with 12 bases aligning to TRBD2. There are 16 residues in the CDR3. J gave up 3 bases and V 7 bases, and 6 bases lay outside the gene matches. CDR3 in DNA: TGTGCCAGCATCCCCGGACTAGCGGGGCACACCGGGGAGCTGTTTTTT. It encodes CASIPGLAGHTGELFF.

The gene calls are TRBV6-1 and TRBJ2-3; 8 bases map to TRBD1. V was clipped by 5 bases and J by 5 bases; unmatched bases: 12. CDR1 and CDR2 from the germline V gene are MNHNS and SASEGT. The CDR3 is 16 amino acids. The CDR3 DNA follows: TGTGCCAGCAGTCTTGACAGGGGTCGCGGAGAAGATACGCAGTATTTT. Protein product: CASSLDRGRGEDTQYF.

This clonotype was seen repeatedly, ten times or more. This rearrangement joins TRBV10-3 to TRBJ1-2, with no clear D. Germline V gives CDR1 ENHRY, CDR2 SYGVKD. Between the trimmed V and J ends, which lost 0 bases and 13 bases, there was a span of 21 bases. The CDR3 is 15 amino acids. The CDR3 here is CAISESSDSLLQCTF. For the CDR3, the DNA is TGTGCCATCAGTGAGTCGAGCGACTCTCTGCTTCAGTGCACCTTC.

This clonotype came up a few times. V and J are TRBV19 and TRBJ1-1, with D possibly being TRBD1 (5 bases). Trimming stripped 4 bases from V and 0 bases from J, with 9 bases between. Germline assignment: CDR1 LNHDA and CDR2 SQIVND (reference sequence). The CDR3 has 14 residues. CDR3: CASSKDRLNTEAFF. The CDR3 DNA is TGTGCCAGTAGTAAAGACAGACTGAACACTGAAGCTTTCTTT.

This clonotype occurred a few times. One end of the junction is discordant with germline, which a read error may explain. The CDR3 loop is CASSSDRGPGVKTEAFF. The CDR3, as DNA: TGCGCCAGCAGCTCGGACAGGGGGCCAGGGGTGAAAACTGAAGCTTTCTTT. The V call is TRBV4-3, the J call TRBJ1-1; 11 bases align to TRBD1. CDR3 length equals 17 residues. CDR1 LGHNA and CDR2 YSLEER come from the germline V gene.